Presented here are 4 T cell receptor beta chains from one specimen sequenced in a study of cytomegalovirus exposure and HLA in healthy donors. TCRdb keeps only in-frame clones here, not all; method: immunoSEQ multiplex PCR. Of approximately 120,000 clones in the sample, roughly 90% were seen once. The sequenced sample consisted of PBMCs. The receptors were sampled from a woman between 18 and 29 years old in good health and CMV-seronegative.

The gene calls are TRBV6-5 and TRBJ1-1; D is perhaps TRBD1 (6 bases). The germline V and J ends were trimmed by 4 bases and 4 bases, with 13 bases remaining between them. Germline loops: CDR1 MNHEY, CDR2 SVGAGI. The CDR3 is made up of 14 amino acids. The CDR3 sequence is CASSFQGGGTEAFF. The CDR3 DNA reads TGTGCCAGCAGTTTCCAGGGAGGGGGCACTGAAGCTTTCTTT.

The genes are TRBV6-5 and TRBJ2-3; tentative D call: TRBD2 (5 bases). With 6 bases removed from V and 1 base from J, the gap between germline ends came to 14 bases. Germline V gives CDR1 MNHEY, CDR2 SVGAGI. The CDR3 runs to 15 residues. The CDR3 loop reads CASSEDLVRTDTQYF. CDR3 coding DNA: TGTGCCAGCAGCGAGGACTTAGTTCGCACAGATACGCAGTATTTT.

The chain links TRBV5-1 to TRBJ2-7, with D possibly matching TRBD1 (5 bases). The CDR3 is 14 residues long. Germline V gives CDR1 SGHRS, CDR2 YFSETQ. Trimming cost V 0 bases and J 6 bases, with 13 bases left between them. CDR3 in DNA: TGCGCCAGCAGCTTGGAACAGGTCCCGGGCGAGCAGTACTTC. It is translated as CASSLEQVPGEQYF.

In DNA form, the CDR3 reads TGTGCCAGCAGTTACTCGAATGGACAGAGGAATGAAAAACTGTTTTTT. This sequence encodes CASSYSNGQRNEKLFF. The chain links TRBV6-5 to TRBJ1-4; the D gene is possibly TRBD1 (6 bases). This CDR3 has 16 residues. Per the germline V gene, CDR1 is MNHEY and CDR2 is SVGAGI. The V end was cut by 0 bases, the J end by 5 bases, with 13 bases between.